This is a list of T cell receptor beta chains from one sample in a study of cytomegalovirus exposure and HLA in healthy donors. Sequencing used immunoSEQ multiplex PCR; TCRdb keeps in-frame clones, though not all of them. The data contain approximately 150,000 clones, about 89% of them singletons. Sequencing was carried out using PBMCs. The receptors come from a man between 18 and 29 years old in good health and CMV-seropositive. CDR3s include the opening cysteine and the closing phenylalanine or tryptophan. The order of the fields is CDR3 protein, CDR3 DNA, clone size, J gene, D gene, V gene. The D gene is left open where the match is weak. Clone size is stated in some rows and not others, as once, few, many or a class when expanded.

CAWREDGYYEQYF TGTGCCTGGAGGGAGGACGGCTACTACGAGCAGTACTTC - TRBJ2-7 - TRBV30
CASSQRVLRGQGAAGELFF TGTGCCAGCAGCCAACGAGTATTAAGGGGACAGGGGGCCGCAGGGGAGCTGTTTTTT - TRBJ2-2 TRBD1 TRBV4-2
CARSLVYYTDTQYF TGTGCCAGAAGCTTGGTCTATTACACAGATACGCAGTATTTT - TRBJ2-3 - TRBV5-3
CASNPTSGRGDTQYF TGTGCCAGCAACCCAACTAGCGGGAGGGGAGATACGCAGTATTTT - TRBJ2-3 TRBD2 TRBV27
CASSLSLQPQHF TGTGCCAGCAGCTTATCCCTCCAGCCCCAGCATTTT - TRBJ1-5 - TRBV7-9
CASSSGQGRGYTF TGTGCCAGCAGCAGCGGACAGGGTCGTGGCTACACCTTC - TRBJ1-2 TRBD1 TRBV7-9
CASSDSLYPLTQYF TGTGCCAGCAGCGATTCACTCTACCCACTTACGCAGTATTTT - TRBJ2-3 - TRBV9
CASSWLAEYNEQFF TGTGCCAGCAGCTGGCTAGCGGAATACAATGAGCAGTTCTTC - TRBJ2-1 TRBD2 TRBV2
CASSYSGAGGSEAFF TGTGCCAGCAGTTACTCAGGTGCAGGGGGTAGCGAAGCTTTCTTT - TRBJ1-1 TRBD1 TRBV6-5
CASSLVPGTDNSPLHF TGTGCCAGCAGCTTAGTGCCCGGGACAGATAATTCACCCCTCCACTTT - TRBJ1-6 TRBD1 TRBV7-2
CASSLRGLGTEAFF TGTGCCAGCAGCTTAAGGGGGCTGGGCACTGAAGCTTTCTTT - TRBJ1-1 TRBD1 TRBV7-2
CASSVPGEGKDTGELFF TGTGCCAGCAGCGTACCAGGGGAAGGTAAAGACACCGGGGAGCTGTTTTTT few TRBJ2-2 - TRBV4-2
CASSYSTAGGKETQYF TGTGCCAGCAGTTACTCGACGGCTGGGGGGAAGGAGACCCAGTACTTC - TRBJ2-5 - TRBV6-5
CASSLGRYGYTF TGTGCCAGCAGTTTAGGGAGGTATGGCTACACCTTC - TRBJ1-2 - TRBV28
CASSYSSVNYGYTF TGTGCCAGCAGTTACTCTTCTGTTAACTATGGCTACACCTTC - TRBJ1-2 - TRBV6-5
CASSSNSLAGPYEQYF TGTGCCAGCAGCTCCAACTCTCTAGCGGGGCCTTACGAGCAGTACTTC - TRBJ2-7 TRBD2 TRBV7-9
CASSQGSTSGNQETQYF TGTGCCAGCAGCCAGGGGTCCACTAGCGGAAACCAAGAGACCCAGTACTTC - TRBJ2-5 TRBD2 TRBV4-2
CASRRGQAVGQYF TGTGCCAGCAGGAGGGGACAGGCGGTAGGGCAGTACTTC - TRBJ2-7 TRBD1 TRBV6-1
CASRPGTGTYEQYF TGCGCCAGCAGACCCGGGACAGGGACCTACGAGCAGTACTTC - TRBJ2-7 TRBD1 TRBV5-1
CASSGTGRNGNEQFF TGTGCCAGCAGCGGAACAGGGAGAAACGGCAATGAGCAGTTCTTC - TRBJ2-1 - TRBV9
CASSQVGTVQFF TGCGCCAGCAGCCAAGTTGGGACAGTACAGTTCTTC - TRBJ2-1 TRBD1 TRBV4-1
CASSHPTTGNTEAFF TGTGCCAGCAGCCATCCTACTACCGGGAACACTGAAGCTTTCTTT - TRBJ1-1 - TRBV7-2
CASSDQGQGLMSREAFF TGTGCCAGCAGTGACCAGGGACAGGGTTTAATGAGTAGGGAAGCTTTCTTT - TRBJ1-1 TRBD1 TRBV6-4
CASSSTSADTGELFF TGTGCCAGCTCCTCGACTAGCGCCGACACCGGGGAGCTGTTTTTT - TRBJ2-2 TRBD2 TRBV18
CASSDQQGAWGYSNQPQHF TGTGCCAGCAGTGATCAACAGGGGGCATGGGGATATAGCAATCAGCCCCAGCATTTT - TRBJ1-5 TRBD1 TRBV6-1
CASSPSGLAGHEQFF TGTGCCAGCAGCCCATCGGGGCTAGCGGGTCATGAGCAGTTCTTC - TRBJ2-1 TRBD2 TRBV7-2
CASSWTPYEQYF TGTGCCAGCAGCTGGACTCCCTACGAGCAGTACTTC - TRBJ2-7 - TRBV7-9
CSVRDITLGELFF TGCAGCGTACGCGATATAACTCTCGGGGAGCTGTTTTTT - TRBJ2-2 - TRBV29-1
CASSLGSPGTGSYEQYF TGCGCCAGCAGCTTGGGCTCCCCCGGGACAGGGTCCTACGAGCAGTACTTC - TRBJ2-7 TRBD1 TRBV5-1